This T cell receptor beta chain emerged from a study of cytomegalovirus exposure and HLA in healthy donors. CDR1 and CDR2 from the germline V gene are SGHTA and FQGNSA. This CDR3 is 15 amino acids long. V lost 5 bases to trimming and J lost 2 bases, with 15 bases between them. Participants comprised healthy donors of bone marrow. PCR involved 60 Vbeta and 13 Jbeta primers. Profiled with immunoSEQ multiplex PCR; TCRdb holds only in-frame clones, not every one. The profile covers about 76,000 clones, with roughly 73% appearing a single time and roughly 16% taken by the ten largest. The clonotype was recovered from a woman in her thirties or forties in good health and CMV-seropositive. Sequencing used PBMCs. The chain employs TRBV7-2 and TRBJ2-5; D not certain. The CDR3 loop is CASSPAFGLQETQYF. CDR3 DNA sequence: TGTGCCAGCAGCCCAGCGTTTGGCTTACAAGAGACCCAGTACTTC.